This TCR beta chain comes out of a study of identical twins. The study, taken as a whole, reports: Conclusions were based on cross-sectional statistical analysis, without following the same donors. Among beta out-of-frame sequences, excess sharing between twins appeared weaker.

Germline V lookup: CDR1 SGHVS, CDR2 FNYEAQ. The CDR3 has 12 residues. V was trimmed by 6 bases and J by 10 bases, leaving 13 bases between them. As to this clonotype: Its antigen remains unknown.

Template switching added a universal primer site; cDNA carried unique molecular identifiers. TCRdb fed the 5' RACE reads into MiXCR, producing one record per CDR3 protein. The sample lists approximately 700,000 distinct CDR3 sequences; around 6.1% were seen once. The material sequenced was naive T cells sorted from blood. The rearrangement joins TRBV7-6 to TRBJ2-1; TRBD2 is a possible D gene (6 bases). The sequence was collected from a young man in good health. CDR3 protein: CASSPTSPEQFF. Written as DNA, the CDR3 is TGTGCCAGCAGTCCGACTAGTCCGGAGCAGTTCTTC.